The clone carrying this T cell receptor (beta chain) was recorded many times. Trimming took 0 bases from V and 8 from J; bases not matched to a gene: 5. The germline gives CDR1 SGHVS, CDR2 FQNEAQ. The CDR3 length is 14 residues. These data originate in a study of Graves' ophthalmopathy and Graves' hyperthyroidism. From RNA, the CDR3 regions of TCR beta chains were amplified and sequenced. HTBI-primed first-round RT-PCR preceded second-round multiplex PCR. TCRdb re-derived calls from the multiplex PCR reads in MiXCR, one entry per CDR3 protein. The sample lists roughly 400,000 distinct CDR3 sequences; 15% were seen once.

The TCR originated in a woman younger than 30 with stable Graves' hyperthyroidism. The rearrangement links TRBV7-8 to TRBJ1-1; 8 bases agree with TRBD1. Sequenced input: peripheral blood. CDR3 DNA: TGTGCCAGCAGCTTAGCTGGGACAGGCGAGGAAGCTTTCTTT. It yields the protein CASSLAGTGEEAFF.